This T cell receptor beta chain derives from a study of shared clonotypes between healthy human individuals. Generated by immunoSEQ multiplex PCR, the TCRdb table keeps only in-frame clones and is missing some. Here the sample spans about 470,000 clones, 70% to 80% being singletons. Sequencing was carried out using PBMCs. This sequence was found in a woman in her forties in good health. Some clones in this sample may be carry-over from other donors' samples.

The CDR3 DNA reads as TGTGCCAGCAAGTGGTCGCAGAACACTGAAGCTTTCTTT. Its translation: CASKWSQNTEAFF. The V call is TRBV6-1, the J call TRBJ1-1; D remains unclear. V was cut by 7 bases and J by 1 base, with 10 bases left in between. The CDR3 spans 13 residues. Germline CDR1 MNHNS, CDR2 SASEGT.